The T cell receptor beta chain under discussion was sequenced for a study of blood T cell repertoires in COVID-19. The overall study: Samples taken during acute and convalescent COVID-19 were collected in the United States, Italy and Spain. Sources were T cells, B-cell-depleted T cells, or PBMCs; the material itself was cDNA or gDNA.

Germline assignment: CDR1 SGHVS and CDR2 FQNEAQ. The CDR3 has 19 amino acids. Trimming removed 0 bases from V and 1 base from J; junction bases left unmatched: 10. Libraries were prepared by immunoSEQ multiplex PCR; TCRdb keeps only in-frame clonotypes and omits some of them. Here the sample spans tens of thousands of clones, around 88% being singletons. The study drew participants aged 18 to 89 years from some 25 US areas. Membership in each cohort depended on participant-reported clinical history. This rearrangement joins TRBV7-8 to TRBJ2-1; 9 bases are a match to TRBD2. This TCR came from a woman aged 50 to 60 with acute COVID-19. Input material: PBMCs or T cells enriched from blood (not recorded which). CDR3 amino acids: CASSLAVTSGFLSYNEQFF. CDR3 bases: TGTGCCAGCAGCTTAGCGGTCACTAGCGGGTTCCTTTCCTACAATGAGCAGTTCTTC.